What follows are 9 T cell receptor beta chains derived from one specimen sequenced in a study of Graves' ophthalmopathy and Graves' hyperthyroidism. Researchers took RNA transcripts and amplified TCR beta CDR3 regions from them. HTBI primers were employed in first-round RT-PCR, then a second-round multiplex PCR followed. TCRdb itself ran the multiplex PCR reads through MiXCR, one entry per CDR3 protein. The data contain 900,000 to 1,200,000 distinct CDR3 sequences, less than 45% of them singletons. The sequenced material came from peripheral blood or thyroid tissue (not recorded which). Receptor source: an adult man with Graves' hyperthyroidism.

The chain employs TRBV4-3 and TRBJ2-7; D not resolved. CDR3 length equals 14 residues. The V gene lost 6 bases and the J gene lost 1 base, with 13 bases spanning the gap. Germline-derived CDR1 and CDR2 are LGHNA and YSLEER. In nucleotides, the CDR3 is TGCGCCAGCAGAGTTCGAGAAGGGTCCTACGAGCAGTACTTC. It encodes CASRVREGSYEQYF.

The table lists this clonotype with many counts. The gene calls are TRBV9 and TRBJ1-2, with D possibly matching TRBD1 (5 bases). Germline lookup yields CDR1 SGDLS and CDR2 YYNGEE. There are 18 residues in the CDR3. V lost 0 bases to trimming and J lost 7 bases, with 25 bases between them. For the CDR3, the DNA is TGTGCCAGCAGCGTAGCACCGCAAAGGGGCCAAACGACGGGTGGCTACACCTTC. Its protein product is CASSVAPQRGQTTGGYTF.

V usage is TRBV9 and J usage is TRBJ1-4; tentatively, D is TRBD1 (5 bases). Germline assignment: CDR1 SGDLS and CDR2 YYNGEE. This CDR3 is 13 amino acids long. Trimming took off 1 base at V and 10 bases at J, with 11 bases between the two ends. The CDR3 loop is CASSVFGGGKLFF. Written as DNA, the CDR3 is TGTGCCAGCAGCGTATTTGGGGGTGGAAAACTGTTTTTT.

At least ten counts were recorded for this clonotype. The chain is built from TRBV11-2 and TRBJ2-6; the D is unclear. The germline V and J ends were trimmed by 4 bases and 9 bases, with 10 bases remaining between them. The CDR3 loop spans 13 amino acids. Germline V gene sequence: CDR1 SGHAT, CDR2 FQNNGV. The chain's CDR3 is CASSSRSGNVLTF. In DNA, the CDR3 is TGTGCCAGCAGCTCCCGTTCCGGCAACGTCCTGACTTTC.

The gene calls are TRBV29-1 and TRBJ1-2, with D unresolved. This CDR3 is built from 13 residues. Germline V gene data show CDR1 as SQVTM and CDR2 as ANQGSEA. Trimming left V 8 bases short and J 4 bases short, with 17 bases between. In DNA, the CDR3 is TGCAGCCATTCCCGAGAGGGAAGCTATGGCTACACCTTC. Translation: CSHSREGSYGYTF.

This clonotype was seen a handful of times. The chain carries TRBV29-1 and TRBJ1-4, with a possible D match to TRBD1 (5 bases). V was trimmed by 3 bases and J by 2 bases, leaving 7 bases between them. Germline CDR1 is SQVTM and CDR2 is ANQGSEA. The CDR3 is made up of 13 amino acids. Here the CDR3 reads CSVDRGTNEKLFF. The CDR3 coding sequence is TGCAGCGTTGATAGGGGTACTAATGAAAAACTGTTTTTT.

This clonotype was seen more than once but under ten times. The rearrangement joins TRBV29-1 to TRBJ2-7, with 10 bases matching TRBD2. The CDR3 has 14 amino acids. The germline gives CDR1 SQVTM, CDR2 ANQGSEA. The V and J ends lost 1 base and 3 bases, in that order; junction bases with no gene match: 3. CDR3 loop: CSVEGTSGFYEQYF. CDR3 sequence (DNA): TGCAGCGTTGAAGGGACTAGCGGATTCTACGAGCAGTACTTC.

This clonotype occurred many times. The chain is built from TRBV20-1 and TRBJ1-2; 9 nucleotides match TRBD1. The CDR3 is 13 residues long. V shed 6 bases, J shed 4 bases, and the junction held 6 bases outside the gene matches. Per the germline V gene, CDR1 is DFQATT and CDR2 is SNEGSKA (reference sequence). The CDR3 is CSAFGTGIYGYTF. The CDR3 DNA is TGCAGTGCATTTGGGACAGGGATCTATGGCTACACCTTC.

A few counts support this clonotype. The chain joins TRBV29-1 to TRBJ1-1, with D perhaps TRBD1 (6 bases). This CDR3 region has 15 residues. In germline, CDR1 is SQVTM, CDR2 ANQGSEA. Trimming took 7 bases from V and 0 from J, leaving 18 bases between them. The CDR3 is CSGQKQGGMNTEAFF. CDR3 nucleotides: TGCAGCGGACAAAAACAGGGAGGAATGAACACTGAAGCTTTCTTT. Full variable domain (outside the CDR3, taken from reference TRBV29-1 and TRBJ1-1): SAVISQKPSRDICQRGTSLTIQCQVDSQVTMMFWYRQQPGQSLTLIATANQGSEATYESGFVIDKFPISRPNLTFSTLTVSNMSPEDSSIYLCSGQKQGGMNTEAFFGQGTRLTVV.